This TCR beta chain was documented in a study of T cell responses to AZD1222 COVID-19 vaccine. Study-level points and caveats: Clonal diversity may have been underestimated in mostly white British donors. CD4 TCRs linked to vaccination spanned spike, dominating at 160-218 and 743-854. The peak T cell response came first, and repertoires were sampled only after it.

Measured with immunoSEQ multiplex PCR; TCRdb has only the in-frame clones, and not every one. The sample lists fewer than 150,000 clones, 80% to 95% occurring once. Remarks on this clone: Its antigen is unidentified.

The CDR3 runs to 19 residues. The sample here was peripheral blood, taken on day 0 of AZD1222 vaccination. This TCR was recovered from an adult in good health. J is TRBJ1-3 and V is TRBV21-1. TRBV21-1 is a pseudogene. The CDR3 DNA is TGTGCCAGCAGCAAAGAAATAGAGGCTGGAGAGAGGTCTGGAAACACCATATATTTT. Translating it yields CASSKEIEAGERSGNTIYF.